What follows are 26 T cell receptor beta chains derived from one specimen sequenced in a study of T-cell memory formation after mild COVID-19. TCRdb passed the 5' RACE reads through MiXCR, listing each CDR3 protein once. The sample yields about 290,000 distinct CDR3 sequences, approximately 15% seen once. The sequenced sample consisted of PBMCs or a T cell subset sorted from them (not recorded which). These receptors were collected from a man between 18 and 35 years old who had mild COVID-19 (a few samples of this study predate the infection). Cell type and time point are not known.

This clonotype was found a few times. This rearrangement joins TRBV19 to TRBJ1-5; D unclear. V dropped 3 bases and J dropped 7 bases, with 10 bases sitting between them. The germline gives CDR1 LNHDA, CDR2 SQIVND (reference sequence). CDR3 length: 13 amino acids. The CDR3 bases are TGTGCCAGTAGTATGGTTGTGGGGCAGCCCCAGCATTTT. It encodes CASSMVVGQPQHF. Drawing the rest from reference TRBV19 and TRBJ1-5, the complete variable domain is DGGITQSPKYLFRKEGQNVTLSCEQNLNHDAMYWYRQDPGQGLRLIYYSQIVNDFQKGDIAEGYSVSREKKESFPLTVTSAQKNPTAFYLCASSMVVGQPQHFGDGTRLSIL.

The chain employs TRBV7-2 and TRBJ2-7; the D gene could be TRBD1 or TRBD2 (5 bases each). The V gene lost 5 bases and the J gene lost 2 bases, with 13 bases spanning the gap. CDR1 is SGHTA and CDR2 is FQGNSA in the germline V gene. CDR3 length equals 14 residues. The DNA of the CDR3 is TGTGCCAGCAGCCTAGGGATGGGGGCCTACGAGCAGTACGTC. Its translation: CASSLGMGAYEQYV.

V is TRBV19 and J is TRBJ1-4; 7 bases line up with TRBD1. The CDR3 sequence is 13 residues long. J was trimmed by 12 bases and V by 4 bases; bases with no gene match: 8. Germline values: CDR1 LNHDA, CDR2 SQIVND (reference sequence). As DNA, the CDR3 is TGTGCCAGTAGTAGACAGGGAACGGCTGAACTGTTTTTT. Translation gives CASSRQGTAELFF.

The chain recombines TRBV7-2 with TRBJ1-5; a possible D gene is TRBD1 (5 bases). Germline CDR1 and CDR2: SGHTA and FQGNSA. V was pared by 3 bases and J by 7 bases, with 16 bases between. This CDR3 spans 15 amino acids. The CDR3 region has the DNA TGTGCCAGCAGCTTGACGCCCGGGACGGGACAGCCCCAGCATTTT. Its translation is CASSLTPGTGQPQHF.

CDR3 amino acids: CASSRGTSGGAIETQYF. CDR3 sequence (DNA): TGTGCCAGCAGCCGTGGGACTAGCGGGGGGGCCATAGAGACCCAGTACTTC. The genes are TRBV12-3 or TRBV12-4 and TRBJ2-5; 16 positions match TRBD2. V lost 6 bases and J lost 4; bases outside the gene matches: 8. The CDR3 spans 17 residues.

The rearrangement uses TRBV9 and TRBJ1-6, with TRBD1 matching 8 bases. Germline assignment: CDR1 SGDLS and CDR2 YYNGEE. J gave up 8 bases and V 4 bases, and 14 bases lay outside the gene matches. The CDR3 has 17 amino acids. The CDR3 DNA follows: TGTGCCAGCAGCTCAAGTGCAGGGGGCGATGGCGATTCACCCCTCCACTTT. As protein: CASSSSAGGDGDSPLHF.

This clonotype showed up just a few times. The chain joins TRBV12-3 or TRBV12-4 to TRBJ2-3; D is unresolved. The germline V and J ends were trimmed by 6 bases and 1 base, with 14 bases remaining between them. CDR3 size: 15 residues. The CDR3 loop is CASRLPVWGTDTQYF. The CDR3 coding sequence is TGTGCCAGCAGGTTGCCAGTTTGGGGCACAGATACGCAGTATTTT.

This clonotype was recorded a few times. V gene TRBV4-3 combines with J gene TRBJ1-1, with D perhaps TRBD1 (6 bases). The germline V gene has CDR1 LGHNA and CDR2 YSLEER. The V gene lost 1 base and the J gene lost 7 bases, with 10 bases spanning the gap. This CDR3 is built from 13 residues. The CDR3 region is CASSQGQGFEAFF. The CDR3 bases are TGCGCCAGCAGCCAAGGGCAGGGGTTTGAAGCTTTCTTT.

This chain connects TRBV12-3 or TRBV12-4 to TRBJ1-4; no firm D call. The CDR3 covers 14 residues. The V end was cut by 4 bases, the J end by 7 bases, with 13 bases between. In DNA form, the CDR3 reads TGTGCCAGCAGTTCGGGTTCTTTGGGTGAAAAACTGTTTTTT. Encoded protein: CASSSGSLGEKLFF.

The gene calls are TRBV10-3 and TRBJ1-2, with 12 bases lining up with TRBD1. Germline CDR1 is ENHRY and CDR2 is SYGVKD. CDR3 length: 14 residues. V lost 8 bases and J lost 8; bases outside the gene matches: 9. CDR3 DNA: TGTGCCATCTTACCGGGACAGGGGGCGCGCGGCTACACCTTC. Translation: CAILPGQGARGYTF.

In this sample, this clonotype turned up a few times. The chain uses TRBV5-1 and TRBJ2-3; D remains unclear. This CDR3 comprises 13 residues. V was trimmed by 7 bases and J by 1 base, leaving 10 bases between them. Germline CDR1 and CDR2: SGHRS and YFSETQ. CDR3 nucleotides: TGCGCCAGCGGCGAACGGGGCACAGATACGCAGTATTTT. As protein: CASGERGTDTQYF.

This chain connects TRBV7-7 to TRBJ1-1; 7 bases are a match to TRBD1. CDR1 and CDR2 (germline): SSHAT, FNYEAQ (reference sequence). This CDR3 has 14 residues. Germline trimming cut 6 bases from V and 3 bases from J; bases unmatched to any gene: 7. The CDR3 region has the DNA TGTGCCAGCAGAGAAATCAGGGGGGACACTGAAGCTTTCTTT. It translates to CASREIRGDTEAFF.

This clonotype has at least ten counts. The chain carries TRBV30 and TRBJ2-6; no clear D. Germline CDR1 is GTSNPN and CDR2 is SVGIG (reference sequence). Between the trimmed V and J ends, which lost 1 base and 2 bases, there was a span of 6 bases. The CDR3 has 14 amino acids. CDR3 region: CAWSGGPGANVLTF. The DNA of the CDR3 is TGTGCCTGGAGTGGGGGTCCTGGGGCCAACGTCCTGACTTTC.

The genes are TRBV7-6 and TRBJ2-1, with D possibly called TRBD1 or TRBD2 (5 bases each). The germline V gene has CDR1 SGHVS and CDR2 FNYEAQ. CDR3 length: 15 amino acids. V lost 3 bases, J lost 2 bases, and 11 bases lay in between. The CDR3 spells CASSFDGGPYNEQFF. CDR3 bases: TGTGCCAGCAGCTTCGATGGGGGTCCCTACAATGAGCAGTTCTTC.

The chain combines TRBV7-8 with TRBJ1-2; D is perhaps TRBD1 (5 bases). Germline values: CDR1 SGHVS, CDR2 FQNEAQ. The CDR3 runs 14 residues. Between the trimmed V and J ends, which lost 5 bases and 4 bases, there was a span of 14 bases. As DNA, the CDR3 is TGTGCCAGCAGCGCCCAGACAGCTACCTATGGCTACACCTTC. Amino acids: CASSAQTATYGYTF. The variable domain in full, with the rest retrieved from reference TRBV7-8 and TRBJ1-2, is GAGVSQSPRYKVAKRGQDVALRCDPISGHVSLFWYQQALGQGPEFLTYFQNEAQLDKSGLPSDRFFAERPEGSVSTLKIQRTQQEDSAVYLCASSAQTATYGYTFGSGTRLTVV.

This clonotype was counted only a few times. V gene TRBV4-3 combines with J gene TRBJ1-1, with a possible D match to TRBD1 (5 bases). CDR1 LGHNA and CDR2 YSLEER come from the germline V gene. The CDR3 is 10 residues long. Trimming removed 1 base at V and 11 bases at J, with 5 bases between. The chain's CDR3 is CASSQGGAFF. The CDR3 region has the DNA TGCGCCAGCAGCCAAGGGGGGGCTTTCTTT.

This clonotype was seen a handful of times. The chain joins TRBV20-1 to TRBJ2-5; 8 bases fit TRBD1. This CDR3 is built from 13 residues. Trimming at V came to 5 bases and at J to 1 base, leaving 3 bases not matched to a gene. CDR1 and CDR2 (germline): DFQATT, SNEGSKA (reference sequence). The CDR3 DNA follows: TGCAGTGCTGAGGACAGGGTCCAAGAGACCCAGTACTTC. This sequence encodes CSAEDRVQETQYF.

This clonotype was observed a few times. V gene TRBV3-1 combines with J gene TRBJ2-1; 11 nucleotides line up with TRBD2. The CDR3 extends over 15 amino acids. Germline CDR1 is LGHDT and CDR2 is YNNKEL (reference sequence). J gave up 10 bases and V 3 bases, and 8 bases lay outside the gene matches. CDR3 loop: CASSHPTSGAKEQFF. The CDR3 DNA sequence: TGTGCCAGCAGCCACCCGACTAGCGGGGCCAAAGAGCAGTTCTTC.

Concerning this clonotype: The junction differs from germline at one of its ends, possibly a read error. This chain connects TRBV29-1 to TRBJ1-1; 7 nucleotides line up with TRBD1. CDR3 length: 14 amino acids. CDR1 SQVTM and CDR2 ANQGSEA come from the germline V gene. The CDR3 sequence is CSVGGRGQNTQAFF. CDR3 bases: TGCAGCGTTGGGGGTAGGGGACAGAACACTCAAGCTTTCTTT.

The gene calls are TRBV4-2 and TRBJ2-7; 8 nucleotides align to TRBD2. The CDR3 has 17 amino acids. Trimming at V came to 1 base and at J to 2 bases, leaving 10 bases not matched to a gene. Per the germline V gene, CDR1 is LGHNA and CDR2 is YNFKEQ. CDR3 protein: CASSQGGAGAGAYEQYF. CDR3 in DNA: TGTGCCAGCAGCCAAGGAGGAGCGGGGGCTGGAGCCTACGAGCAGTACTTC.

CDR3 sequence: CASSLVGIGGTTGELFF. The CDR3 DNA reads as TGTGCCAGCAGCTTAGTGGGCATTGGGGGCACCACCGGGGAGCTGTTTTTT. The V gene is TRBV7-2, the J gene TRBJ2-2; D perhaps matches TRBD1 (6 bases). The CDR3 has 17 amino acids. V dropped 1 base and J dropped 4 bases, with 16 bases sitting between them. Looked up from germline, CDR1 is SGHTA and CDR2 is FQGNSA.

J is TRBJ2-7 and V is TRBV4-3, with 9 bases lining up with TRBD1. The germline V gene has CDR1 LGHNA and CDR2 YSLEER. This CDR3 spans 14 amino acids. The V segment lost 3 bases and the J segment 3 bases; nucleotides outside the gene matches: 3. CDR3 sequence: CASSQYRGHYEQYF. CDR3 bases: TGCGCCAGCAGCCAGTACAGGGGGCACTACGAGCAGTACTTC.

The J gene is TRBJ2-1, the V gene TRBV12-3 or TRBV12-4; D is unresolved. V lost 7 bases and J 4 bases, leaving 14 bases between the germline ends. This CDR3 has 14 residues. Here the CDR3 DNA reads TGTGCCAGCAACGAGCCCCGGGTATACAATGAGCAGTTCTTC. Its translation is CASNEPRVYNEQFF.

The CDR3 spells CASSRTGDPSYNEQFF. The CDR3 bases are TGTGCCAGCAGCCGGACAGGGGACCCCTCCTACAATGAGCAGTTCTTC. V gene TRBV14 combines with J gene TRBJ2-1; 9 bases map to TRBD1. This CDR3 is 16 amino acids long. J was trimmed by 0 bases and V by 4 bases; bases with no gene match: 4. CDR1 SGHDN and CDR2 FVKESK come from the germline V gene. Together with reference TRBV14 and TRBJ2-1, the CDR3 gives the full variable domain: EAGVTQFPSHSVIEKGQTVTLRCDPISGHDNLYWYRRVMGKEIKFLLHFVKESKQDESGMPNNRFLAERTGGTYSTLKVQPAELEDSGVYFCASSRTGDPSYNEQFFGPGTRLTVL.

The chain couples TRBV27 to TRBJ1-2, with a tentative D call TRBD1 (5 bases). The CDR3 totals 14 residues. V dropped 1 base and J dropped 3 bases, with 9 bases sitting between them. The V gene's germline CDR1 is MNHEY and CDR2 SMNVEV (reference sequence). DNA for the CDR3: TGTGCCAGCAGTTTATTAGGGGCCGACTATGGCTACACCTTC. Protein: CASSLLGADYGYTF.

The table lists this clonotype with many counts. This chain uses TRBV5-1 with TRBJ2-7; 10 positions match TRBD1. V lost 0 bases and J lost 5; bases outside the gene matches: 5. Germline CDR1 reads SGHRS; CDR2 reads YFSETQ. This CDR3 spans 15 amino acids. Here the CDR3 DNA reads TGCGCCAGCAGCTTGGAAGGACAGGGGGGGGACGAGCAGTACTTC. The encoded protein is CASSLEGQGGDEQYF. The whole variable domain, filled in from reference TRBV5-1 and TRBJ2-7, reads KAGVTQTPRYLIKTRGQQVTLSCSPISGHRSVSWYQQTPGQGLQFLFEYFSETQRNKGNFPGRFSGRQFSNSRSEMNVSTLELGDSALYLCASSLEGQGGDEQYFGPGTRLTVT.